This T cell receptor (beta chain) was profiled in a study of identical twins. V was shortened by 3 bases and J by 2 bases, with 17 bases between the two germline ends. The CDR3 has 16 residues. Per the germline V gene, CDR1 is SGHTA and CDR2 is FQGNSA. TCRdb fed the 5' RACE reads into MiXCR, producing one record per CDR3 protein. The sample contains nearly 650,000 distinct CDR3 sequences, 7.1% of which appear only once. Healthy Caucasians supplied all donations. By proportion, this clonotype is medium-sized. What it recognizes is unknown. General study results and limits: Abundant beta clonotypes from cord blood had fewer insertions, unlike memory repertoires, which showed none. Low generation probability was overrepresented in out-of-frame alpha sequences shared by twins.

These sequences were also reported in another study, on yellow fever vaccine responses in identical twins. Per that paper: Reportedly, twins' vaccine T cell responses looked partly convergent and partly personalized.

The chain has TRBV7-2 and TRBJ2-7, with a possible D match to TRBD2 (5 bases). The source is a woman aged 18-29 years in good health. The specimen sequenced was PBMCs. CDR3 in DNA: TGTGCCAGCAGCTTGATCGGGGAGCCTGGGACCTACGAGCAGTACTTC. This sequence encodes CASSLIGEPGTYEQYF.